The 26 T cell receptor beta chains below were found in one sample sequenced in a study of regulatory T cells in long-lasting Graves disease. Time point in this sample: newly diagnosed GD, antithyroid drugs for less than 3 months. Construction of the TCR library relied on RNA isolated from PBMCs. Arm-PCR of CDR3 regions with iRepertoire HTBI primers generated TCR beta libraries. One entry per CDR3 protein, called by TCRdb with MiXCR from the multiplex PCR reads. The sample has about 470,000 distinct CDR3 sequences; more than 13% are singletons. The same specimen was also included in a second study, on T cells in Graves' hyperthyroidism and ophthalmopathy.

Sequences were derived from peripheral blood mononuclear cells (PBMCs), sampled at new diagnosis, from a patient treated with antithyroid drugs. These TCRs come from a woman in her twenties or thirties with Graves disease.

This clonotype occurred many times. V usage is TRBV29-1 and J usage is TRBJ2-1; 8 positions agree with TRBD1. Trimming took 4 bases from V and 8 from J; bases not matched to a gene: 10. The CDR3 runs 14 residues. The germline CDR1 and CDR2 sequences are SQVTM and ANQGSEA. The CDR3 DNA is TGCAGCGTTGCTGTTCATGGACAGGGCGATGAGCAGTTCTTC. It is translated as CSVAVHGQGDEQFF.

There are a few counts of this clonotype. In nucleotides, the CDR3 is TGTGCCAGCTCACCTCTGGACTCTCTGGCTAACTATGGCTACACCTTC. It translates to CASSPLDSLANYGYTF. This chain connects TRBV18 to TRBJ1-2; D gene uncertain. Trimming stripped 3 bases from V and 0 bases from J, with 14 bases between. The CDR3 consists of 16 residues. Germline loops: CDR1 KGHSH, CDR2 LQKENI.

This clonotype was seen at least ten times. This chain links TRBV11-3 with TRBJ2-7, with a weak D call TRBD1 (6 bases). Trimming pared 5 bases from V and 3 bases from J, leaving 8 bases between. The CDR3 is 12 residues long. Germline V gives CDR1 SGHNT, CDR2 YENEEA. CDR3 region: CASSRQDYEQYF. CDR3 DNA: TGTGCCAGCAGCCGACAGGACTACGAGCAGTACTTC.

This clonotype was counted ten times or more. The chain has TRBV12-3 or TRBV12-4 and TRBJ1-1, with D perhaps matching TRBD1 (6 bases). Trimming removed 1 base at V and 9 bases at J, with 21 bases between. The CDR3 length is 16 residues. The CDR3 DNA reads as TGTGCCAGCAGTTTAGGCCCCGGGATGGGGGCAAGCCAAGCTTTCTTT. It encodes CASSLGPGMGASQAFF.

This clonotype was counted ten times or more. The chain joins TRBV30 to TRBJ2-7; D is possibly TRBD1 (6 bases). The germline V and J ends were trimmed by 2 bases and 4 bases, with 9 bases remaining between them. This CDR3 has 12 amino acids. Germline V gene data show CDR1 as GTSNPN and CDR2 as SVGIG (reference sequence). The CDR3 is CAWSLRGYEQYF. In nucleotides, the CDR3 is TGTGCCTGGAGTCTAAGGGGGTACGAGCAGTACTTC. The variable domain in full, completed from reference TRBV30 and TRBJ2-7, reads SQTIHQWPATLVQPVGSPLSLECTVEGTSNPNLYWYRQAAGRGLQLLFYSVGIGQISSEVPQNLSASRPQDRQFILSSKKLLLSDSGFYLCAWSLRGYEQYFGPGTRLTVT.

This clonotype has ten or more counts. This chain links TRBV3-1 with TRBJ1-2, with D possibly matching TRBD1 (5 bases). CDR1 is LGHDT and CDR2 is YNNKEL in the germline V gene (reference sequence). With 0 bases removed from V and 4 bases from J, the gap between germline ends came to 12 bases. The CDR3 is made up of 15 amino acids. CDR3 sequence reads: CASSQDSRRGYGYTF. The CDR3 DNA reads TGTGCCAGCAGCCAAGATAGCCGGAGGGGCTATGGCTACACCTTC.

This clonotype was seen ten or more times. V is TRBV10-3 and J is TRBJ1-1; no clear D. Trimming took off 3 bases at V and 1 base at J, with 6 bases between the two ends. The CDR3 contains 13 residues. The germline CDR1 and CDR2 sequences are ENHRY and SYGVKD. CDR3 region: CAISDNGNTEAFF. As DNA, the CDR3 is TGTGCCATCAGTGACAACGGGAACACTGAAGCTTTCTTT.

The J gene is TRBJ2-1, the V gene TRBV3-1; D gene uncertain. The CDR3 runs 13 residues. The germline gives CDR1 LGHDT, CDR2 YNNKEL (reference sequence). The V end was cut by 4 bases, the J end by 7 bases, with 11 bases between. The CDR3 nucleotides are TGTGCCAGCAGCCCTTCAGGTGGAAATGAGCAGTTCTTC. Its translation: CASSPSGGNEQFF.

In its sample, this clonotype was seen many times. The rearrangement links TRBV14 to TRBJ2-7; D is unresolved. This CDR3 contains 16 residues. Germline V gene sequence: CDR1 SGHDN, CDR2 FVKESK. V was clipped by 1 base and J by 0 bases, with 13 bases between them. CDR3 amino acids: CASSQASSTLSYEQYF. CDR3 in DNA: TGTGCCAGCAGCCAAGCGTCCAGCACGCTCTCCTACGAGCAGTACTTC.

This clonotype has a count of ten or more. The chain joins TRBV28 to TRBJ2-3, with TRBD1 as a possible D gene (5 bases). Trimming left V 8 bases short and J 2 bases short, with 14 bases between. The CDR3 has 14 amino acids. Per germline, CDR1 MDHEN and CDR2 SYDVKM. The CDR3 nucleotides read TGTGCCAGCCTGAAGACAGTCAACACAGATACGCAGTATTTT. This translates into CASLKTVNTDTQYF. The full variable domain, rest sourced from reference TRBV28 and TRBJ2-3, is DVKVTQSSRYLVKRTGEKVFLECVQDMDHENMFWYRQDPGLGLRLIYFSYDVKMKEKGDIPEGYSVSREKKERFSLILESASTNQTSMYLCASLKTVNTDTQYFGPGTRLTVL.

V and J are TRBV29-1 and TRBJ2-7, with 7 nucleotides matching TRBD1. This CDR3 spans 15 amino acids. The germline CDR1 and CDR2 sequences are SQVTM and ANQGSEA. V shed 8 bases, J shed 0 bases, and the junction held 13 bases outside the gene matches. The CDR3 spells CSYSTGTVSSYEQYF. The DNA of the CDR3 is TGCAGCTATTCTACCGGGACAGTGAGCTCCTACGAGCAGTACTTC.

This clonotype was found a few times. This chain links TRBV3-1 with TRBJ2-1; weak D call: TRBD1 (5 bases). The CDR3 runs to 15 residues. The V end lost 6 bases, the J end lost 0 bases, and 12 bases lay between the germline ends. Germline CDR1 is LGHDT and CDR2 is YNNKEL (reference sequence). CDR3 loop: CASSPGPTSYNEQFF. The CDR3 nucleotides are TGTGCCAGCAGTCCAGGGCCTACCTCCTACAATGAGCAGTTCTTC.

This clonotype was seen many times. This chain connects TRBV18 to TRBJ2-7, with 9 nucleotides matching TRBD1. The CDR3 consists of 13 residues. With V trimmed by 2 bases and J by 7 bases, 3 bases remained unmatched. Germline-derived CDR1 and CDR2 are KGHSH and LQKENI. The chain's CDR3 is CASSPRDRDEQYF. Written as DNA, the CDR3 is TGTGCCAGCTCACCAAGGGACAGGGATGAGCAGTACTTC.

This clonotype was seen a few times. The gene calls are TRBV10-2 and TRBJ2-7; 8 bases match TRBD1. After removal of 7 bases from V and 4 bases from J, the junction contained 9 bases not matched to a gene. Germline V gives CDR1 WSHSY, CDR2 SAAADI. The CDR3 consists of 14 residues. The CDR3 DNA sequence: TGCGCCAGCAAAGAGATTACAGGGGGTTACGAGCAGTACTTC. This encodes CASKEITGGYEQYF.

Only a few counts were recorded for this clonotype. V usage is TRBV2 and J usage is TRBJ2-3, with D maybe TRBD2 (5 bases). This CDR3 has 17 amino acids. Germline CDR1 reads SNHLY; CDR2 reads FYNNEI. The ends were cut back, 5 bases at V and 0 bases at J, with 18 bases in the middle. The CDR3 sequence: CASSYGLLLGSTDTQYF. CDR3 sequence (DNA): TGTGCCAGCAGTTATGGACTTCTACTTGGGAGCACAGATACGCAGTATTTT.

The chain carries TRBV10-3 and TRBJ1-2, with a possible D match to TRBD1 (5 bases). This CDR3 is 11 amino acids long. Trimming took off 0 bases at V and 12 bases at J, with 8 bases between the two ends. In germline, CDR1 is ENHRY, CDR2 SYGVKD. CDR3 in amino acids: CAISESRGHTF. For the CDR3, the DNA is TGTGCCATCAGTGAGTCGAGGGGCCACACCTTC.

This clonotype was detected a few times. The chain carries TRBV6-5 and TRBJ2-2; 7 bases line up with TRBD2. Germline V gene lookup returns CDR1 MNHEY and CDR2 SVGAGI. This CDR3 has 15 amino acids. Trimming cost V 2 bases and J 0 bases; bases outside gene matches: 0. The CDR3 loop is CASSYAGANTGELFF. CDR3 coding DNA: TGTGCCAGCAGTTACGCGGGAGCGAACACCGGGGAGCTGTTTTTT.

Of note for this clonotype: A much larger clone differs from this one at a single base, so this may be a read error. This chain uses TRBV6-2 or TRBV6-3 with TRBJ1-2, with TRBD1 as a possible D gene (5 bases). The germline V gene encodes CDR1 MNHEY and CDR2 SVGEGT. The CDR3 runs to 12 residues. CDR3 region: CASSRGAHGCTF. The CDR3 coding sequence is TGTGCCAGCAGTCGGGGCGCACATGGCTGCACCTTC.

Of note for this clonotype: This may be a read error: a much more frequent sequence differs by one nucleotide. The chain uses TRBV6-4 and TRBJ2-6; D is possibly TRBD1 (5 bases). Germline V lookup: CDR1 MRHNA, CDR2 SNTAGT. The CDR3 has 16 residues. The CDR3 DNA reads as TGTGCCAGCAGGCATCAACCCAGGTCTGGGGCCAACGTCCCGACTTTC. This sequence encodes CASRHQPRSGANVPTF.

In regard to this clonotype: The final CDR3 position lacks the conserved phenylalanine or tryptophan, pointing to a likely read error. In DNA form, the CDR3 reads TGCAGTGCCAAGACTAGCGGGAGGCCACGAGCCTACAATGAGCAGTTCTGC. It yields the protein CSAKTSGRPRAYNEQFC. The chain has TRBV20-1 and TRBJ2-1; 13 nucleotides agree with TRBD2. The germline gives CDR1 DFQATT, CDR2 SNEGSKA (reference sequence). The CDR3 has 17 amino acids. Losses at the gene ends were 6 bases for V and 2 bases for J; bases not matched to a gene: 10.

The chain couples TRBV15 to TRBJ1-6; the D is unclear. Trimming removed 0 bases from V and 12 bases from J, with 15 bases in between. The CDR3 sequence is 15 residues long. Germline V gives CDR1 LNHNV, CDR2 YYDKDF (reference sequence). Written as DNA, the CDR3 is TGTGCCACCAGCAGAGATGGCAGTCGCGGCCTACCCCTCCACTTT. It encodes CATSRDGSRGLPLHF.

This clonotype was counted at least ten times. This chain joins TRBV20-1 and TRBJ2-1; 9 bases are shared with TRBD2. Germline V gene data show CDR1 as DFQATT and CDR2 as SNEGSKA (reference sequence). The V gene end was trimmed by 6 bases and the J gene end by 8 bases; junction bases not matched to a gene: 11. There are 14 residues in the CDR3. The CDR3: CSATIAGDIDEQFF. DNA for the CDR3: TGCAGTGCCACAATAGCGGGGGACATAGATGAGCAGTTCTTC.

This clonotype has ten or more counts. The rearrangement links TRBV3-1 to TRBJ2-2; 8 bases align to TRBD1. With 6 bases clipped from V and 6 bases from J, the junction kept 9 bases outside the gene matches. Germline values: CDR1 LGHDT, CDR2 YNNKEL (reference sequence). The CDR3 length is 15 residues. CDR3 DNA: TGTGCCAGCAGAAATGCCAGGGGGCGCGCCGGGGAGCTGTTTTTT. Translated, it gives CASRNARGRAGELFF.

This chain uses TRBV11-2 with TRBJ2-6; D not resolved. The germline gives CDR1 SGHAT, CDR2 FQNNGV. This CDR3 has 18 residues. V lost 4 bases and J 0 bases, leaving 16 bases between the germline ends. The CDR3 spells CASSSYLPDNSGANVLTF. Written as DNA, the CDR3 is TGTGCCAGCAGCTCCTATCTCCCCGACAACTCTGGGGCCAACGTCCTGACTTTC.

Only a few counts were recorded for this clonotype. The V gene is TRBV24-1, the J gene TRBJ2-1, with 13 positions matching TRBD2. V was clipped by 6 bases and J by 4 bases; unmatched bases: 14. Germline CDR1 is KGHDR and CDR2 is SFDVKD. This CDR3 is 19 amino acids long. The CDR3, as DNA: TGTGCCACCAGTCTAACCGGGACTAGCGGGACGCTACCGTACAATGAGCAGTTCTTC. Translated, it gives CATSLTGTSGTLPYNEQFF.

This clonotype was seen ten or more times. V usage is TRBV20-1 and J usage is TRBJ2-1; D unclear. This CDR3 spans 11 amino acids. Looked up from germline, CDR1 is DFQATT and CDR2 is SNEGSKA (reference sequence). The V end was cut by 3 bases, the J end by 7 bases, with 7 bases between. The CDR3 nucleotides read TGCAGTGCTAGTCCGCGAAATGAGCAGTTCTTC. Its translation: CSASPRNEQFF.